This is a list of T cell receptor beta chains from one sample in a study of OX40 agonist ivuxolimab in advanced cancers. The repertoire was sequenced with immunoSEQ multiplex PCR; TCRdb's copy has only in-frame clones and lacks some. The sample shows approximately 58,000 clones, over 75% of them seen only once. Specimen: CD4+ or CD8+ T cells sorted from blood, collected in a trial of the OX40 agonist ivuxolimab. The receptors come from an adult with an advanced solid tumor such as melanoma, head and neck, liver or kidney cancer. CDR3s include the opening cysteine and the closing phenylalanine or tryptophan.

CDR3aa,len,v_gene,j_gene
CASSLARTGSHEQYF,15,TRBV7-8,-
CASSITPGGTQYF,13,TRBV19,TRBJ2-5
CASTFGDRQETQYF,14,TRBV7-2,TRBJ2-5
CASSEGQPGNTEAFF,15,TRBV10-1,TRBJ1-1
CATSTGQGRFVTQYF,15,TRBV15,TRBJ2-5
CASSRGAGNQPQHF,14,TRBV19,TRBJ1-5
CASSGTSGRADTQYF,15,TRBV5-1,TRBJ2-3
CASSIGLAFYNEQFF,15,TRBV6-1,TRBJ2-1
CASSLQGISVDTQYF,15,TRBV4-1,TRBJ2-3
CASSLTGSTDTQYF,14,TRBV7-3,TRBJ2-3
CASSPEPGSGNTIYF,15,TRBV18,TRBJ1-3
CARTRSRGSNYGYTF,15,TRBV5-3,TRBJ1-2
CASSISSGSYEQYF,14,TRBV19,TRBJ2-7
CASRVTSGGRRELFF,15,TRBV6-5,TRBJ2-2
CASGRGAPGNTIYF,14,TRBV12-5,TRBJ1-3
CASSQLKGKGTSGSYNEQFF,20,TRBV14,TRBJ2-1
CASSLVRPRARGGELFF,17,TRBV7-9,TRBJ2-2
CATLVASGSYEQYF,14,TRBV28,TRBJ2-7
CASSQDGGNYNNQPQHF,17,TRBV4-1,TRBJ1-5
CASRGARVTTEAFF,14,TRBV6-5,TRBJ1-1
CASSDGKGAYYGYTF,15,TRBV9,TRBJ1-2
CASGLQRSGANVLTF,15,TRBV27,TRBJ2-6
CASGSYNEQFF,11,TRBV11-2,TRBJ2-1
CASSISGVTGSRAGTEAFF,19,TRBV19,TRBJ1-1
CAISEDRGGTEAFF,14,TRBV10-3,TRBJ1-1
CASSLRSGRYETGANVLTF,19,TRBV27,TRBJ2-6
CASSLRNSRSTGELFF,16,TRBV7-8,TRBJ2-2
CAWAGGLNQPQHF,13,TRBV30,TRBJ1-5
CASSLYQLKGGYTF,14,TRBV5-4,TRBJ1-2
CAWARTGNTEAFF,13,TRBV30,TRBJ1-1
CASSPDRAGNTIYF,14,TRBV7-9,TRBJ1-3
CAIRATGNEQFF,12,TRBV6-4,TRBJ2-1
CAWSPPWGEIRYGYTF,16,TRBV30,TRBJ1-2
CASSQQGSRGYTF,13,TRBV14,TRBJ1-2
CASSPGTGGSEQYF,14,TRBV5-1,TRBJ2-7
CASSLPGGAIYGYTF,15,TRBV28,TRBJ1-2
CASSLFTWTSGAYEQYF,17,TRBV27,TRBJ2-7
CASSESTSSTDTQYF,15,TRBV10-1,TRBJ2-3
CASSILGQGANTGELFF,17,TRBV19,TRBJ2-2
CASDRDSSTEAFF,13,TRBV6-5,TRBJ1-1
CASSHPNTEAFF,12,TRBV14,TRBJ1-1
CASNRDRVYENTEAFF,16,TRBV27,TRBJ1-1
CASKERGETQYF,12,TRBV2,TRBJ2-5
CAWRASGDTEAFF,13,TRBV30,TRBJ1-1